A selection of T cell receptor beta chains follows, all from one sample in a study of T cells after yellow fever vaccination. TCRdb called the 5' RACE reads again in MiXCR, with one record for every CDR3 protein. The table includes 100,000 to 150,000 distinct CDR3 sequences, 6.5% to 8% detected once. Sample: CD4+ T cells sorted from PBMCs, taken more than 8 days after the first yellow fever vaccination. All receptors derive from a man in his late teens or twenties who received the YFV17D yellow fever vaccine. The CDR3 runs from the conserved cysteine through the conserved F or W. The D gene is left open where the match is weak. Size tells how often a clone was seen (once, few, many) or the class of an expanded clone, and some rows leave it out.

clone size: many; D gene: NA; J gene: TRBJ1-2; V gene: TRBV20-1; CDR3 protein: CSASLTAFYGYTF
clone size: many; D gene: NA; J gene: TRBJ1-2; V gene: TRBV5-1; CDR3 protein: CASSRGEDGYTF
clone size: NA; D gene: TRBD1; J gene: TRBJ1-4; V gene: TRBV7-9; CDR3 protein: CASSFGQGRGSNEKLFF
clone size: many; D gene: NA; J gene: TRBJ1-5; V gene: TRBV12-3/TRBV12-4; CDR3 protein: CASSRDHSNQPQHF
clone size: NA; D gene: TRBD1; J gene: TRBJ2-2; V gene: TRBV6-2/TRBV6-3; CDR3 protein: CASSHDRGRTGELFF
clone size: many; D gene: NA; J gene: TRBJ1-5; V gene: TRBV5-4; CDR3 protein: CASSLGGGNQPQHF
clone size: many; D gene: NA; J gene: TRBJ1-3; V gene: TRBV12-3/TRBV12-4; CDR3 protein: CASSRGSPGNTIYF
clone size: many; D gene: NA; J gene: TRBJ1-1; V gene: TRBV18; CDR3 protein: CASSDQANTEAFF
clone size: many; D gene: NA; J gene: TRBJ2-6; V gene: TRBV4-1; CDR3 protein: CASSQVLGGPGANVLTF
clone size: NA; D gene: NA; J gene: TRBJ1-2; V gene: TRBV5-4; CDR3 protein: CASGLLGLYGYTF